Shown below are 10 T cell receptor gamma chains from a single sample sequenced in a study of Vδ1+ human thymocytes. Whole-study results and caveats: Thymic TRG and TRD repertoires appeared highly polyclonal.

RNA was extracted from the cells and then reverse transcribed. The CDR3 regions were amplified by multiplex PCR from V-gene primers to a constant-region primer. TCRdb reanalysed the multiplex PCR reads via CATT. The table includes 25,000 to 30,000 gamma-chain clones, roughly 20% detected once. These receptors have no known antigen. Material: Vdelta1+ gamma-delta thymocytes from the thymus. Subset in this sample: FACS-sorted CD3+ TCRalphabeta- TCRVdelta1+ TCRVdelta2- thymocytes. All receptors derive from a boy younger than two who had congenital heart surgery.

The genes are TRGV5 and TRGJP1. The V gene end was trimmed by 0 bases and the J gene end by 4 bases; junction bases not matched to a gene: 8. The CDR3 is 16 amino acids. Germline V gene lookup returns CDR1 VINAFY and CDR2 YDVSNSKD. CDR3 DNA sequence: TGTGCCACCTGGGACAGGCGAGGAGGCACTGGTTGGTTCAAGATATTT. Its protein product is CATWDRRGGTGWFKIF.

This chain connects TRGV4 to TRGJ1 or TRGJ2. Unmatched junction bases numbered 12, after V lost 4 bases and J lost 12 bases. Germline V gene sequence: CDR1 EGSTGY, CDR2 YDSYTSSV. This CDR3 spans 12 amino acids. The CDR3 DNA is TGTGCCACCTGGGAGGTCTTAGGGAGGAAACTCTTT. This gives the protein CATWEVLGRKLF.

This clone was seen more than once but under ten times. Other DNA sequences in the same sample also yield this CDR3. V and J are TRGV5 and TRGJP2. CDR1 and CDR2 from the germline V gene are VINAFY and YDVSNSKD. After removal of 5 bases from V and 0 bases from J, the junction contained 3 bases not matched to a gene. The CDR3 extends over 14 amino acids. Here the CDR3 reads CATWGNSSDWIKTF. The DNA of the CDR3 is TGTGCCACCTGGGGAAATAGTAGTGATTGGATCAAGACGTTT.

This clone appeared a few times. The identical CDR3 is also encoded by other nucleotide sequences in the sample. This rearrangement joins TRGV9 to TRGJ1 or TRGJ2. Germline assignment: CDR1 GITISATS and CDR2 ISYDGTV (reference sequence). V lost 1 base, J lost 7 bases, and 4 bases stayed unmatched. CDR3 length: 12 residues. The CDR3 DNA sequence: TGTGCCTTGTGGGAGGTCCAATATAAGAAACTCTTT. It specifies CALWEVQYKKLF.

In its sample, this clone was seen a few times. The chain has TRGV2 and TRGJ1 or TRGJ2. Germline V gene sequence: CDR1 EGSNGY, CDR2 YDSYNSKV. CDR3 length equals 16 residues. V lost 0 bases and J lost 3; bases outside the gene matches: 11. CDR3 residues: CATWDGREASYYKKLF. The CDR3 nucleotides are TGTGCCACCTGGGACGGGCGGGAAGCGAGTTATTATAAGAAACTCTTT.

This clone was picked up a small number of times. The V gene is TRGV5, the J gene TRGJ1 or TRGJ2. The V gene's germline CDR1 is VINAFY and CDR2 YDVSNSKD. The CDR3 extends over 12 amino acids. Germline trimming cut 0 bases from V and 12 bases from J; bases unmatched to any gene: 8. The chain's CDR3 is CATWDRLFGKLF. The CDR3 DNA sequence: TGTGCCACCTGGGACAGGCTTTTCGGGAAACTCTTT.

This clone was counted only a few times. The V and J genes are TRGV5 and TRGJ1 or TRGJ2. Germline lookup yields CDR1 VINAFY and CDR2 YDVSNSKD. Trimming took 4 bases from V and 8 from J; bases not matched to a gene: 5. The CDR3 extends over 11 amino acids. The CDR3 here is CATWEGDKKLF. DNA of the CDR3: TGTGCCACCTGGGAAGGGGATAAGAAACTCTTT.

About this clone: This sample also contains other DNA sequences that code for the same CDR3. The gene calls are TRGV2 and TRGJ1 or TRGJ2. The CDR3 covers 14 residues. Germline loops: CDR1 EGSNGY, CDR2 YDSYNSKV. V was pared by 4 bases and J by 2 bases, with 8 bases of the junction left unmatched. The CDR3 here is CATWDGLDYYKKLF. The CDR3 nucleotides are TGTGCCACCTGGGATGGGCTTGATTATTATAAGAAACTCTTT.

This chain connects TRGV5 to TRGJP. Germline V gives CDR1 VINAFY, CDR2 YDVSNSKD. The ends lost 5 bases at V and 7 bases at J; junction bases unmatched: 5. The CDR3 extends over 15 amino acids. CDR3 sequence reads: CATWVVELGKKIKVF. The CDR3 DNA follows: TGTGCCACCTGGGTCGTTGAGTTGGGCAAAAAAATCAAGGTATTT.

This rearrangement joins TRGV8 to TRGJ1 or TRGJ2. With 6 bases clipped from V and 2 bases from J, the junction kept 16 bases outside the gene matches. CDR1 is VENAVY and CDR2 is YDSYNSRV in the germline V gene. The CDR3 spans 16 residues. The CDR3 loop is CATWILGEVDYYKKLF. DNA for the CDR3: TGTGCCACCTGGATTCTAGGTGAGGTGGATTATTATAAGAAACTCTTT.